Here is one TCR beta chain with its context. Sample donors were healthy Caucasian individuals that came from Russia, aged 6 to 90. Collection of 7.5 to 10 milliliters of peripheral blood was performed for each donor. Then a second PCR, running roughly 7 to 12 cycles, was carried out with a sample-barcoded 5' primer and a J-beta primer mix. One entry per CDR3 protein results from TCRdb running MiXCR on the 5' RACE reads. The sample holds 1.8 million or so distinct CDR3 sequences, about 39% seen once. The entry originates in a study of blood T cells in healthy people across ages. On the study more broadly: Through template switching, about one barcoded beta molecule was captured per two T cells, as measured in model experiments.

This CDR3 region has 12 residues. Trimming took off 0 bases at V and 9 bases at J, with 7 bases between the two ends. Germline CDR1 SGHRS, CDR2 YFSETQ. The chain carries TRBV5-1 and TRBJ2-1, with unresolved D. The sequence derives from a human donor in good health. Sequencing used blood. DNA of the CDR3: TGCGCCAGCAGCTTGGCCTATAGTGAGCAGTTCTTC. This translates into CASSLAYSEQFF.